This is a list of T cell receptor beta chains from one sample in a study of relationships among human T cell subsets. MiXCR, run by TCRdb on the multiplex PCR reads, gives a single entry per CDR3 protein. Of more than 10,000 distinct CDR3 sequences in the sample, roughly 65% are singletons; the top ten hold about 32%. Sequencing used CD4+ Th1 cells sorted from blood. These receptors all stem from a middle-aged man in good health. The CDR3 runs from the conserved cysteine through the conserved F or W. A D gene is named only where the DNA matches it firmly. Clone size appears in some rows only: once, few, many, or a class for an expanded clone.

j_gene	abundance	v_gene	d_gene	CDR3aa	CDR3nt
TRBJ1-2	NA	TRBV11-2	NA	CASSSDRLSGYTF	TGTGCCAGCAGCTCCGACAGGCTGTCGGGCTACACCTTC
TRBJ1-5	NA	TRBV7-6	NA	CASSLQGGGQPQHF	TGTGCCAGCAGCTTGCAGGGAGGCGGTCAGCCCCAGCATTTT
TRBJ1-1	NA	TRBV5-1	NA	CASSLEGDGTEAFF	TGCGCCAGCAGCTTGGAGGGCGACGGCACTGAAGCTTTCTTT
TRBJ2-7	few	TRBV11-2	NA	CASRPIRGVRTYEQYF	TGTGCCAGCAGACCCATCAGGGGGGTACGAACCTACGAGCAGTACTTC
TRBJ2-7	few	TRBV21-1	NA	CASSKAHTSYEQYF	TGTGCCAGCAGCAAAGCTCACACCTCCTACGAGCAGTACTTC
TRBJ1-5	NA	TRBV2	NA	CASSDEPGVYSNQPQHF	TGTGCCAGCAGTGATGAACCAGGAGTTTATAGCAATCAGCCCCAGCATTTT
TRBJ1-5	NA	TRBV18	NA	CASSLGASNQPQHF	TGTGCCAGCTCACTAGGAGCTAGCAATCAGCCCCAGCATTTT
TRBJ1-2	once	TRBV21-1	NA	CASSLNGQGNYGYTF	TGTGCCAGCAGCCTCAACGGACAGGGGAACTATGGCTACACCTTC
TRBJ2-6	NA	TRBV4-1	NA	CASSQARADGANVLTF	TGCGCCAGCAGCCAAGCCAGGGCTGACGGGGCCAACGTCCTGACTTTC
TRBJ1-2	once	TRBV28	NA	CASSLGQYGYTF	TGTGCCAGCAGTCTCGGACAGTATGGCTACACCTTC
TRBJ1-5	NA	TRBV28	TRBD1	CASSKVGQGADQPQHF	TGTGCCAGCAGCAAAGTAGGGCAGGGGGCTGATCAGCCCCAGCATTTT
TRBJ2-1	once	TRBV11-2	TRBD2	CASSLETSGRAGEQFF	TGTGCCAGCAGCTTAGAAACTAGCGGGAGGGCCGGTGAGCAGTTCTTC
TRBJ2-1	NA	TRBV6-1	NA	CASKQVSSYNEQFF	TGTGCCAGTAAACAGGTCAGCTCCTACAATGAACAGTTCTTC
TRBJ2-1	NA	TRBV1	NA	CTSSQPFLPGLAGGHEQFF	TGCACCAGCAGCCAACCTTTTCTACCGGGACTAGCGGGGGGGCATGAGCAGTTCTTC
TRBJ2-1	NA	TRBV28	TRBD2	CASSFGGRAGGGNEQFF	TGTGCCAGCAGTTTTGGCGGGAGGGCCGGTGGAGGCAATGAGCAGTTCTTC
TRBJ1-4	few	TRBV4-2	TRBD1	CASSASRTGGEKLFF	TGTGCCAGCAGCGCTTCCAGGACAGGTGGAGAAAAACTGTTTTTT
TRBJ2-6	NA	TRBV4-1	TRBD2	CASSPPSGRGGANVLTF	TGCGCCAGCAGCCCCCCTAGCGGGAGAGGTGGGGCCAACGTCCTGACTTTC
TRBJ1-5	NA	TRBV15	NA	CATSREPGNQPQHF	TGTGCCACCAGCAGAGAGCCCGGCAATCAGCCCCAGCATTTT
TRBJ1-2	NA	TRBV28	TRBD1	CASSLTGAPYGYTF	TGTGCCAGCAGCCTCACAGGGGCCCCCTATGGCTACACCTTC
TRBJ2-3	NA	TRBV2	NA	CASKRDLGGDTQYF	TGTGCCAGCAAGAGGGACTTAGGCGGGGATACGCAGTATTTT
TRBJ2-3	NA	TRBV18	NA	CASSPRRGPSDTQYF	TGTGCCAGCTCACCACGCCGGGGGCCGTCAGATACGCAGTATTTT
TRBJ2-3	few	TRBV20-1	NA	CSASDPGDTQYF	TGCAGTGCTTCGGACCCTGGGGATACGCAGTATTTT
TRBJ2-5	once	TRBV28	TRBD1	CASSPRGQSFRETQYF	TGTGCCAGCAGCCCGAGGGGGCAGTCGTTTAGAGAGACCCAGTACTTC
TRBJ2-5	NA	TRBV18	NA	CASSPREGETQYF	TGTGCCAGCTCACCACGCGAGGGAGAGACCCAGTACTTC
TRBJ2-3	NA	TRBV11-2	NA	CASSLAPITSTDTRYF	TGTGCCAGCAGCTTAGCCCCGATAACTAGCACAGATACGCGGTATTTT
TRBJ2-7	NA	TRBV11-2	NA	CTSSLAPGFNYEQYF	TGTACCAGCAGCTTAGCTCCAGGCTTCAACTACGAGCAGTACTTC
TRBJ2-2	NA	TRBV28	TRBD2	CASSSASGRAAGELFF	TGTGCCAGCAGTTCGGCTAGCGGGAGGGCCGCCGGGGAGCTGTTTTTT
TRBJ2-6	NA	TRBV5-4	NA	CASSLSFSGANVLTF	TGCGCCAGCAGCTTGTCTTTCTCTGGGGCCAACGTCCTGACTTTC
TRBJ2-5	NA	TRBV5-1	TRBD1	CASSLTGTGRRETQYF	TGCGCCAGCAGCTTGACCGGGACAGGCAGGAGGGAGACCCAGTACTTC
TRBJ2-5	few	TRBV11-2	NA	CASSLGSQQETQYF	TGTGCCAGCAGCTTAGGCTCTCAACAAGAGACCCAGTACTTC
TRBJ1-2	NA	TRBV12-3/TRBV12-4	NA	CASSSPQGGYTF	TGTGCCAGCAGTTCCCCCCAAGGCGGCTACACCTTC
TRBJ1-6	NA	TRBV19	NA	CASSIERVNSPLHF	TGTGCCAGTAGTATAGAACGTGTGAATTCACCCCTCCACTTT
TRBJ1-1	NA	TRBV19	NA	CAAGRRTEAFF	TGTGCCGCGGGCAGGAGGACTGAAGCTTTCTTT
TRBJ1-5	NA	TRBV10-3	NA	CAISERGLEGFQPQHF	TGTGCCATCAGTGAGAGGGGACTTGAAGGCTTTCAGCCCCAGCATTTT
TRBJ1-1	NA	TRBV28	NA	CASKDGLMNTEAFF	TGTGCCAGCAAGGATGGACTGATGAACACTGAAGCTTTCTTT
TRBJ2-7	NA	TRBV28	TRBD2	CASSPAGVIYEQYF	TGTGCCAGCAGTCCAGCGGGAGTCATCTACGAGCAGTACTTC